This TCR beta chain is from a study of neurological immune-mediated disorders. Study findings and constraints: In HTLV-1-associated myelopathy, TCR clonal expansion was greatest, and in multiple sclerosis it was least, below healthy controls.

CDR3 length: 16 residues. Germline V gene sequence: CDR1 SGHRS, CDR2 YFSETQ. The junction had 5 bases not matched to a gene; V was cut back by 0 bases and J by 2 bases. This clonotype was counted at least ten times. Its antigen remains unknown. The time point here: longitudinal time-point 3. The unsorted libraries were prepared from 2 million PBMCs (stored at -80 C). Synthesis of cDNA was performed by 5'RACE using 10-nucleotide random UMIs. The output of every sequencing run exceeded 170 million TCR-beta sequences, derived from 15-18 subjects. TCRdb recomputed calls from the 5' RACE reads with MiXCR, one row per CDR3 protein. The sample carries more than 95,000 distinct CDR3 sequences, 9.5% to 14% recorded once.

The sequencing input was PBMCs. This chain links TRBV5-1 with TRBJ2-1; 7 bases are a match to TRBD2. This clonotype was sampled from a female donor with HTLV-1-associated myelopathy (HAM/TSP). The CDR3 bases are TGCGCCAGCAGCTTGGCCCCGGGGGGAGCCTACAATGAGCAGTTCTTC. The encoded protein is CASSLAPGGAYNEQFF.